The clone carrying this T cell receptor (beta chain) appeared many times. TCRdb's table, derived via immunoSEQ multiplex PCR, lists solely in-frame clones and lacks some. The sample lists 2 million to 2.5 million clones; 90% to 95% were seen once. The data originate from a study of shared clonotypes between healthy human individuals. V gave up 3 bases and J gave up 5 bases, with 20 bases separating them. This CDR3 contains 17 residues. Germline CDR1 is GTSNPN and CDR2 is SVGIG (reference sequence). V is TRBV30 and J is TRBJ1-6; D is unresolved. The sequencing input was naive CD4+ T cells sorted from blood. Subset specified: CD45RA+ positively selected. The clonotype originates from a man aged 18 to 29 in good health. The CDR3 sequence: CAWRFGLVGLDNSPLHF. The CDR3 DNA sequence: TGTGCCTGGAGGTTTGGGTTAGTGGGGTTGGATAATTCACCCCTCCACTTT.